The 20 T cell receptor beta chains listed next were all sequenced from one sample in a study of T cell repertoires in cytomegalovirus infection. These TCRs are of unknown antigen specificity. TCRdb used MiXCR to reprocess the reads, holding one entry per CDR3 protein. The top ten clones hold 11% to 15% of a sample with some 920,000 distinct CDR3 sequences, roughly 31% of them seen once. Material: cultured CD8+ T cells from PBMCs, obtained from culture after CMV antigen stimulation. These receptors came from a human donor in good health (CMV status not recorded). Some clones in this sample may be carry-over from other donors' samples.

This chain connects TRBV27 to TRBJ2-7, with D possibly called TRBD1 or TRBD2 (6 bases each). Germline-derived CDR1 and CDR2 are MNHEY and SMNVEV (reference sequence). This CDR3 spans 15 amino acids. The V end lost 7 bases, the J end lost 0 bases, and 16 bases lay between the germline ends. The CDR3 loop is CASKAKGGPSYEQYF. In DNA, the CDR3 is TGTGCCAGCAAGGCCAAGGGGGGTCCCTCCTACGAGCAGTACTTC.

CDR3 nucleotide sequence: TGCAGTGCCGGGGACAGGCTCTCCTACGAGCAGTACTTC. It encodes CSAGDRLSYEQYF. The V gene is TRBV20-1, the J gene TRBJ2-7; 8 bases map to TRBD1. This CDR3 region has 13 residues. Germline CDR1 is DFQATT and CDR2 is SNEGSKA (reference sequence). Unmatched junction bases numbered 4, after V lost 6 bases and J lost 0 bases.

As DNA, the CDR3 is TGTGCCATCAGGCGGACAGGGCATTCTTATGGCTACACCTTC. This gives the protein CAIRRTGHSYGYTF. The chain has TRBV10-3 and TRBJ1-2; 8 bases map to TRBD1. Germline V CDR1 and CDR2: ENHRY, SYGVKD. This CDR3 contains 14 residues. After removal of 6 bases from V and 5 bases from J, the junction contained 8 bases not matched to a gene.

As for this clonotype: The junction and the germline gene differ at one end; a read error may be behind it. The CDR3 nucleotides are TGTGTCAGCGGTGGAAGCACAGATACGCAGTATTTT. The encoded protein is CVSGGSTDTQYF. The V call is TRBV7-8, the J call TRBJ2-3; D is possibly TRBD2 (5 bases). The CDR3 sequence is 12 residues long. Germline CDR1 reads SGHVS; CDR2 reads FQNEAQ.

This clonotype was recorded many times. The V gene is TRBV6-2 or TRBV6-3, the J gene TRBJ1-5, with TRBD1 identical over 7 bases. There are 18 residues in the CDR3. Germline V CDR1 and CDR2: MNHEY, SVGEGT. The J segment lost 0 bases and the V segment lost 6 bases, leaving 14 bases of the junction unmatched. CDR3 DNA: TGTGCCAGCAGCCTAGAACCGGGACAGTCGTTTAGCAATCAGCCCCAGCATTTT. It codes for CASSLEPGQSFSNQPQHF.

This clonotype appeared a single time. The chain has TRBV24-1 and TRBJ2-2; 8 bases are a match to TRBD1. The V segment lost 9 bases and the J segment 2 bases; nucleotides outside the gene matches: 4. Germline V CDR1 and CDR2: KGHDR, SFDVKD. CDR3 length equals 14 residues. CDR3 amino acids: CATRDRRNTGELFF. Written as DNA, the CDR3 is TGTGCCACCCGGGACAGGAGAAACACCGGGGAGCTGTTTTTT.

The V call is TRBV28, the J call TRBJ1-1; D gene ambiguous. Trimming stripped 1 base from V and 7 bases from J, with 7 bases between. There are 12 residues in the CDR3. From germline, CDR1 is MDHEN and CDR2 SYDVKM. This chain's CDR3 is CASSLFRFEAFF. CDR3 DNA sequence: TGTGCCAGCAGTTTATTCCGGTTTGAAGCTTTCTTT.

The chain joins TRBV2 to TRBJ1-1; maybe TRBD1 (5 bases). CDR3 length: 14 residues. The V and J ends lost 4 bases and 4 bases respectively, with 13 bases between them. From germline, CDR1 is SNHLY and CDR2 FYNNEI. The CDR3 region has the DNA TGTGCCAGCAGTGTCGGCAGGGTCGGCACTGAAGCTTTCTTT. Its translation: CASSVGRVGTEAFF.

This clonotype appeared once. The chain links TRBV6-2 or TRBV6-3 to TRBJ1-5; the D is unclear. The CDR3 length is 15 residues. V lost 7 bases, J lost 0 bases, and 13 bases lay in between. Germline V gene lookup returns CDR1 MNHEY and CDR2 SVGEGT. CDR3 amino acids: CASTPSRNSNQPQHF. The DNA for the CDR3 is TGTGCCAGCACCCCGTCCAGGAATAGCAATCAGCCCCAGCATTTT.

There are a few counts of this clonotype. This sequence joins TRBV7-9 and TRBJ2-7; no firm D call. The V end was cut by 5 bases, the J end by 1 base, with 12 bases between. Looked up from germline, CDR1 is SEHNR and CDR2 is FQNEAQ (reference sequence). The CDR3 loop spans 14 amino acids. The CDR3 coding sequence is TGTGCCAGCAGCCTTACGGGTAATTCCTACGAGCAGTACGTC. Its protein product is CASSLTGNSYEQYV.

V is TRBV12-3 or TRBV12-4 and J is TRBJ2-2; possibly TRBD1 for D (6 bases). CDR3 length: 14 amino acids. V shed 3 bases and J shed 5 bases, with 10 bases lying between them. In DNA, the CDR3 is TGTGCCAGCAGTTTTCAGGGGTGGACCGGGGAGCTGTTTTTT. Translating gives CASSFQGWTGELFF.

Only one count was recorded for this clonotype. The rearrangement links TRBV5-1 to TRBJ2-1; the match to TRBD2 covers 11 bases. This CDR3 contains 17 residues. Germline CDR1 and CDR2: SGHRS and YFSETQ. Unmatched junction bases numbered 8, after V lost 0 bases and J lost 6 bases. CDR3 region: CASSLELAGGLTNEQFF. In nucleotides, the CDR3 is TGCGCCAGCAGCTTGGAGCTAGCGGGGGGCCTAACCAATGAGCAGTTCTTC.

Only a few counts were recorded for this clonotype. The V call is TRBV6-1, the J call TRBJ1-1, with D maybe TRBD1 (5 bases). CDR1 and CDR2 from the germline V gene are MNHNS and SASEGT. The CDR3 has 15 residues. Trimming removed 2 bases from V and 5 bases from J, with 15 bases in between. Here the CDR3 reads CASSEWQGGETEAFF. CDR3 DNA: TGTGCCAGCAGTGAATGGCAGGGCGGTGAGACTGAAGCTTTCTTT.

The V gene is TRBV3-1, the J gene TRBJ1-2; no reliable D call. The CDR3 has 16 residues. V was shortened by 0 bases and J by 5 bases, with 16 bases between the two germline ends. Germline CDR1 is LGHDT and CDR2 is YNNKEL (reference sequence). The CDR3, as DNA: TGTGCCAGCAGCCAAGACTGGGATAGGGCGGAATATGGCTACACCTTC. Amino acids: CASSQDWDRAEYGYTF.

V usage is TRBV10-3 and J usage is TRBJ1-1, with no clear D. CDR1 is ENHRY and CDR2 is SYGVKD in the germline V gene. CDR3 length equals 15 residues. Trimming shortened V by 2 bases and J by 0 bases, and 10 bases separated the two germline ends. The chain's CDR3 is CAISEEQRMNTEAFF. For the CDR3, the DNA is TGTGCCATCAGTGAGGAGCAAAGGATGAACACTGAAGCTTTCTTT.

This chain joins TRBV27 and TRBJ1-2, with D perhaps TRBD1 (5 bases). There are 12 residues in the CDR3. V was cut by 5 bases and J by 6 bases, with 10 bases left in between. Germline CDR1 MNHEY, CDR2 SMNVEV (reference sequence). The CDR3 here is CASSPGTHGYTF. CDR3 bases: TGTGCCAGCAGTCCAGGGACCCATGGCTACACCTTC.

This clonotype has only a few counts. The rearrangement links TRBV12-3 or TRBV12-4 to TRBJ1-2; D is unclear. Trimming cost V 6 bases and J 8 bases, with 10 bases left between them. The CDR3 runs 11 residues. CDR3 bases: TGTGCCAGCAGCCATGTAGGGGGCTACACCTTC. Amino acid sequence: CASSHVGGYTF.

This rearrangement joins TRBV15 to TRBJ1-1; D remains unclear. V gave up 5 bases and J gave up 1 base, with 11 bases separating them. This CDR3 is 14 amino acids long. Germline V gene lookup returns CDR1 LNHNV and CDR2 YYDKDF (reference sequence). CDR3 in DNA: TGTGCCACCAGCGCTCGACAAAAGAACACTGAAGCTTTCTTT. This translates into CATSARQKNTEAFF.

The rearrangement links TRBV24-1 to TRBJ2-2; D uncertain. Trimming took off 4 bases at V and 4 bases at J, with 12 bases between the two ends. CDR1 and CDR2 (germline): KGHDR, SFDVKD. The CDR3 loop spans 15 amino acids. As DNA, the CDR3 is TGTGCCACCAGTGAGTCGACTTTGGGCACCGGGGAGCTGTTTTTT. Translation: CATSESTLGTGELFF.

The V gene is TRBV4-1, the J gene TRBJ2-1; 9 bases are a match to TRBD1. This CDR3 comprises 15 residues. CDR1 is MGHRA, CDR2 YSYEKL, per germline. V lost 0 bases to trimming and J lost 8 bases; unmatched junction nucleotides: 5. CDR3 nucleotide sequence: TGCGCCAGCAGCCAAGAGTGGACAGGGGTCCATGAGCAGTTCTTC. It is translated as CASSQEWTGVHEQFF.